These 20 T cell receptor beta chains came from one sample sequenced in a study of T cell repertoires in cytomegalovirus infection. TCRdb re-analysed the reads in MiXCR, keeping a single row per CDR3 protein. The sample records approximately 110,000 distinct CDR3 sequences, roughly 41% being singletons. Antigens of these TCRs are unknown. The specimen was CD8+ T cells from cultured PBMCs, collected from culture after CMV antigen stimulation. Every receptor here comes from a human donor in good health (CMV status not recorded). Some clones in this sample may be carry-over from other donors' samples.

This clonotype was counted between two and nine times. The rearrangement uses TRBV7-3 and TRBJ2-2; 10 bases agree with TRBD2. CDR3 length equals 18 residues. V lost 5 bases and J lost 7; bases outside the gene matches: 16. CDR1 SGHTA and CDR2 FQGTGA come from the germline V gene. The CDR3 sequence is CASSPLSGSGGAGGELFF. CDR3 DNA: TGTGCCAGCAGCCCGCTCTCGGGCAGCGGGGGGGCCGGCGGGGAGCTGTTTTTT.

The gene calls are TRBV5-1 and TRBJ2-5; 8 bases line up with TRBD1. The germline V gene has CDR1 SGHRS and CDR2 YFSETQ. CDR3 length: 14 amino acids. Trimming took 2 bases from V and 2 from J; bases not matched to a gene: 2. The CDR3, as DNA: TGCGCCAGCAGCTTCTGGACAGGGCAAGAGACCCAGTACTTC. Translating it yields CASSFWTGQETQYF.

The gene calls are TRBV9 and TRBJ1-3; D remains ambiguous. V gave up 3 bases and J gave up 0 bases, with 10 bases separating them. The germline V gene has CDR1 SGDLS and CDR2 YYNGEE. The CDR3 covers 15 residues. CDR3 protein: CASSDLQSSGNTIYF. The CDR3 DNA reads TGTGCCAGCAGCGACCTTCAAAGCTCTGGAAACACCATATATTTT.

This chain joins TRBV6-5 and TRBJ2-7, with D uncertain. Trimming removed 0 bases from V and 7 bases from J, with 13 bases in between. The CDR3 covers 14 residues. Germline V lookup: CDR1 MNHEY, CDR2 SVGAGI. CDR3 residues: CASSYSRALGEQYF. In DNA form, the CDR3 reads TGTGCCAGCAGTTACTCGAGAGCTCTCGGGGAGCAGTACTTC.

This clonotype was recorded a few times. J is TRBJ2-1 and V is TRBV28; 11 nucleotides line up with TRBD2. V shed 3 bases and J 6 bases; nucleotides not matched to a gene: 10. CDR1 is MDHEN and CDR2 is SYDVKM in the germline V gene. The CDR3 has 17 amino acids. CDR3 in amino acids: CASSFPRPSGGSNEQFF. In DNA, the CDR3 is TGTGCCAGCAGTTTCCCGCGGCCTAGCGGGGGGTCCAATGAGCAGTTCTTC.

At least ten counts were recorded for this clonotype. The rearrangement uses TRBV6-5 and TRBJ1-2; 9 bases map to TRBD1. This CDR3 spans 15 amino acids. Germline V CDR1 and CDR2: MNHEY, SVGAGI. J was trimmed by 6 bases and V by 5 bases; bases with no gene match: 10. CDR3 sequence reads: CASSPLTGGLDGYTF. CDR3 coding DNA: TGTGCCAGCAGTCCTCTCACAGGGGGCTTGGATGGCTACACCTTC.

Ten or more counts support this clonotype. The chain links TRBV4-2 to TRBJ2-7; D is possibly TRBD1 or TRBD2 (6 bases each). Trimming pared 0 bases from V and 7 bases from J, leaving 13 bases between. CDR3 size: 14 residues. Germline CDR1 and CDR2: LGHNA and YNFKEQ. The CDR3 nucleotides read TGTGCCAGCAGCCAAGACTTCGGGGGCGGTGAGCAGTACTTC. Protein: CASSQDFGGGEQYF.

The chain recombines TRBV7-3 with TRBJ2-1; D remains unclear. CDR1 and CDR2 from the germline V gene are SGHTA and FQGTGA. This CDR3 contains 15 residues. The germline V and J ends were trimmed by 4 bases and 0 bases, with 10 bases remaining between them. CDR3 nucleotides: TGTGCCAGCAGCTCCCGGCCAGCCTCCTACAATGAGCAGTTCTTC. It yields the protein CASSSRPASYNEQFF. Filled out from reference TRBV7-3 and TRBJ2-1, the complete variable domain reads GAGVSQTPSNKVTEKGKYVELRCDPISGHTALYWYRQSLGQGPEFLIYFQGTGAADDSGLPNDRFFAVRPEGSVSTLKIQRTERGDSAVYLCASSSRPASYNEQFFGPGTRLTVL.

This clonotype has ten or more counts. The V gene is TRBV5-6, the J gene TRBJ1-1; D is undetermined. The CDR3 runs 14 residues. Germline CDR1 and CDR2: SGHDT and YYEEEE. V lost 1 base to trimming and J lost 3 bases, with 10 bases between them. The CDR3 DNA sequence: TGTGCCAGCAGCTTGCGGGGATATGACACTGAAGCTTTCTTT. This translates into CASSLRGYDTEAFF.

The V gene is TRBV7-9, the J gene TRBJ1-1; D possibly corresponds to TRBD1 (5 bases). V shed 5 bases and J shed 1 base, with 14 bases lying between them. CDR3 length equals 15 residues. Germline-derived CDR1 and CDR2 are SEHNR and FQNEAQ (reference sequence). CDR3 nucleotide sequence: TGTGCCAGCAGCCCCTGGGGCAACTCGAACACTGAAGCTTTCTTT. It specifies CASSPWGNSNTEAFF. The whole variable domain, filled in from reference TRBV7-9 and TRBJ1-1, reads DTGVSQNPRHKITKRGQNVTFRCDPISEHNRLYWYRQTLGQGPEFLTYFQNEAQLEKSRLLSDRFSAERPKGSFSTLEIQRTEQGDSAMYLCASSPWGNSNTEAFFGQGTRLTVV.

The chain combines TRBV30 with TRBJ1-1; tentative D call: TRBD1 (5 bases). Germline CDR1 GTSNPN, CDR2 SVGIG (reference sequence). The V gene lost 2 bases and the J gene lost 2 bases, with 12 bases spanning the gap. The CDR3 is 14 amino acids. The CDR3 sequence: CAWSIGASNTEAFF. For the CDR3, the DNA is TGTGCCTGGAGTATAGGGGCGTCAAACACTGAAGCTTTCTTT.

This clonotype was detected only a few times. V gene TRBV11-1 combines with J gene TRBJ2-7; a weak D match, TRBD2 (5 bases). Germline CDR1 SGHAT, CDR2 FQDESV (reference sequence). V was shortened by 5 bases and J by 0 bases, with 11 bases between the two germline ends. CDR3 length equals 14 residues. As DNA, the CDR3 is TGTGCCAGCAGCCCCCGGGATAACTCCTACGAGCAGTACTTC. Its translation is CASSPRDNSYEQYF.

CDR3 sequence reads: CASSLRDIDYEQYF. The CDR3 DNA follows: TGTGCCAGCAGCCTCCGGGACATAGACTACGAGCAGTACTTC. The chain is built from TRBV7-4 and TRBJ2-7; TRBD1 is a possible D gene (6 bases). V was cut by 5 bases and J by 3 bases, with 14 bases left in between. Per germline, CDR1 SGHVT and CDR2 SQSDAQ. The CDR3 runs 14 residues. Full variable domain (outside the CDR3, taken from reference TRBV7-4 and TRBJ2-7): GAGVSQSPRYKVAKRGRDVALRCDSISGHVTLYWYRQTLGQGSEVLTYSQSDAQRDKSGRPSGRFSAERPERSVSTLKIQRTEQGDSAVYLCASSLRDIDYEQYFGPGTRLTVT.

This clonotype came up once. The chain employs TRBV7-3 and TRBJ2-3, with a weak D call TRBD2 (6 bases). Germline CDR1 SGHTA, CDR2 FQGTGA. V gave up 5 bases and J gave up 1 base, with 16 bases separating them. CDR3 length equals 16 residues. The CDR3 spells CASSLGGDLGTDTQYF. CDR3 DNA sequence: TGTGCCAGCAGCCTAGGCGGGGATCTTGGCACAGATACGCAGTATTTT.

This clonotype was found a few times. The gene calls are TRBV7-6 and TRBJ1-4; no clear D. Trimming removed 0 bases from V and 11 bases from J, with 16 bases in between. Per germline, CDR1 SGHVS and CDR2 FNYEAQ. The CDR3 has 15 amino acids. The CDR3 sequence: CASSLALDRAGKLFF. CDR3 bases: TGTGCCAGCAGCTTAGCGCTGGATCGGGCCGGGAAACTGTTTTTT.

This chain joins TRBV7-6 and TRBJ2-7; D may match TRBD1 or TRBD2 (5 bases each). V shed 0 bases and J shed 2 bases, with 11 bases lying between them. The CDR3 spans 15 residues. The germline CDR1 and CDR2 sequences are SGHVS and FNYEAQ. CDR3 sequence: CASSLAGTETYEQYF. The CDR3 region has the DNA TGTGCCAGCAGCTTAGCCGGGACCGAGACCTACGAGCAGTACTTC. The variable domain in full, completed from reference TRBV7-6 and TRBJ2-7, reads GAGVSQSPRYKVTKRGQDVALRCDPISGHVSLYWYRQALGQGPEFLTYFNYEAQQDKSGLPNDRFSAERPEGSISTLTIQRTEQRDSAMYRCASSLAGTETYEQYFGPGTRLTVT.

This clonotype was observed a few times. V gene TRBV11-2 combines with J gene TRBJ1-5; D is possibly TRBD1 (5 bases). Trimming removed 0 bases at V and 4 bases at J, with 7 bases between. Looked up from germline, CDR1 is SGHAT and CDR2 is FQNNGV. CDR3 length: 14 amino acids. CDR3: CASSLDRGNQPQHF. The CDR3 DNA reads as TGTGCCAGCAGCTTAGATCGGGGGAATCAGCCCCAGCATTTT.

This chain joins TRBV4-1 and TRBJ2-3; 7 bases agree with TRBD2. Trimming took 0 bases from V and 2 from J; bases not matched to a gene: 2. The CDR3 totals 15 residues. CDR1 and CDR2 (germline): MGHRA, YSYEKL. DNA for the CDR3: TGCGCCAGCAGCCAAGACGGGACTAACACAGATACGCAGTATTTT. This translates into CASSQDGTNTDTQYF.

In regard to this clonotype: Because it lacks the conserved phenylalanine or tryptophan at the end, this CDR3 is likely a read error. The chain employs TRBV28 and TRBJ1-2; D unresolved. The CDR3 spans 14 residues. V lost 3 bases to trimming and J lost 0 bases, with 8 bases between them. Germline V gene data show CDR1 as MDHEN and CDR2 as SYDVKM. The CDR3 loop reads CASSFLVANYGYTL. CDR3 in DNA: TGTGCCAGCAGTTTTTTGGTAGCTAACTATGGCTACACCTTG.

V and J are TRBV27 and TRBJ1-1; D gene unclear. CDR1 is MNHEY, CDR2 SMNVEV, per germline (reference sequence). Trimming removed 8 bases at V and 5 bases at J, with 9 bases between. CDR3 length equals 11 residues. CDR3 protein: CASETGTEAFF. The CDR3 bases are TGTGCCAGCGAGACCGGGACTGAAGCTTTCTTT.